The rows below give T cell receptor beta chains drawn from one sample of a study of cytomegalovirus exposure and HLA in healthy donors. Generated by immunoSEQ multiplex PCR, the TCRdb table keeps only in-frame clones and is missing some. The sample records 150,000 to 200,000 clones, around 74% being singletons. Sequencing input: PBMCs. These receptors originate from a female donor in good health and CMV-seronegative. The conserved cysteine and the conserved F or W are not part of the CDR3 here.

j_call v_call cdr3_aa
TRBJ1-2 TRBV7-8 ASSPVEGAEGYT
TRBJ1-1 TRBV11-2 ASSFLGTGGAEAF
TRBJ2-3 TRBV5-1 ASSLGSGTDTQY
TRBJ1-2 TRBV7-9 SSSSRGDRGSYGYT
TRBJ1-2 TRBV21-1 ANLRDMKSGYT
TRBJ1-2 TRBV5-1 ASSPQGDREKKGYT
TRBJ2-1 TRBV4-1 ASSHPGTSGSNEQF
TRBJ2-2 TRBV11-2 ASTRQGAGTGELF
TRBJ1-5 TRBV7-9 ASSLLQGEPQH
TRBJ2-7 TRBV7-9 AASIEGGPYEQY
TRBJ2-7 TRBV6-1 ASSDTRREFGEQY
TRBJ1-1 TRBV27 ASSYLGRRVVDTEAF
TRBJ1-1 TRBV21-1 ASSKARGCYTEAF
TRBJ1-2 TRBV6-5 ASLTAAGGSRGYT
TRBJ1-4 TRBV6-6 ASSYSGGGGEKLF
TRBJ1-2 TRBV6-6 ASTFLQGNYGYT
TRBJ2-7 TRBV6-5 ASSYSEGQGAGQY
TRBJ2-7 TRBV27 ASSRGDRGYEQY
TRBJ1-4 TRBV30 AWSRQATNEKLF
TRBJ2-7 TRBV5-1 ASSLGGTAPYEQY
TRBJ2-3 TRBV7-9 ASSPLAGDTDTQY
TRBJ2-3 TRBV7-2 ASSSRGGLSGTDTQY
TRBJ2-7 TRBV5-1 ASSLRAGLLYEQY
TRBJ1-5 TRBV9 ASSVGWGVGQPQH
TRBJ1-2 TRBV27 ASSSTGTGYGYT
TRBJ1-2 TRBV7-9 ASSLGEVGYT
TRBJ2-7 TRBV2 ASSEGQGAWSYEQY
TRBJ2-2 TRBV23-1 ASKGQCRGTGELF
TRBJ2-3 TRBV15 ATSRSNLPQVSSTDTQY
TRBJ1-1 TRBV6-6 ASSVRLDRDTEAF
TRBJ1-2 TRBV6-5 ASSSPGYGYT
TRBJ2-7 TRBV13 ASSLGRTEWVEQY
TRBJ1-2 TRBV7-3 ASSLAGGQNYGYT
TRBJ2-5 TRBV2 ASSDRLSPQETQY
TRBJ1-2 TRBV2 ASSEYRERGYT
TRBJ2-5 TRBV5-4 ASSVRGYQETQY
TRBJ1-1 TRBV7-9 ASSFREGEAF
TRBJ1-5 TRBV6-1 ASSERDRGYQPQH
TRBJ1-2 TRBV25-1 ASSETQGFPYGYT
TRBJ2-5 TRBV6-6 ASSQLAEETQY
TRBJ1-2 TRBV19 ASRETGTSRGYT
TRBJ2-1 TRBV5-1 ASNSHPGDDYNEQF
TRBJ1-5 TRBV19 ASSYSNQPQH
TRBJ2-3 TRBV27 ASSSLGLAGDTQY
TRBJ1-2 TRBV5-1 ASSFPGLNGYT
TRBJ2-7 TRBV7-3 ASSLGGTGDYEQY
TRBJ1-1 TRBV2 ASSTREGTEAF
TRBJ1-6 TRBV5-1 ASSSTGQQLH
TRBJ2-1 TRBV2 ASSDRGAGQF
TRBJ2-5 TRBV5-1 ASSLGRQETQY
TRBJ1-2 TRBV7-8 ASSDWTGPGGGGYT
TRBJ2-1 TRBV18 ASTGGGGGIYNEQF
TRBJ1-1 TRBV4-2 ASSQGYTGNTEAF
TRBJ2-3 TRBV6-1 ASRGLGTDTQY